Sequencing of this T cell receptor beta chain was carried out in a study of radiation and T cells in renal cell carcinoma. Per germline, CDR1 SGHDT and CDR2 YYEEEE. The junction had 11 bases not matched to a gene; V was cut back by 4 bases and J by 11 bases. CDR3 size: 15 residues. Time point given: blood 2 weeks post-SBRT. Treatment specified: 15 Gy SBRT to primary tumor, nephrectomy 4 weeks later. Some clones are missing from TCRdb's copy, which holds only in-frame ones; the method was immunoSEQ multiplex PCR. The data contain some 150,000 clones, roughly 89% of them seen just once; the ten biggest clones take up approximately 12%. This clone has just a few counts.

The rearrangement links TRBV5-6 to TRBJ2-7, with TRBD2 matching over 14 bases. Specimen: blood, collected from a patient whose treatment included radiotherapy and nephrectomy. The sequence derives from a woman aged 50 to 65 with renal cell carcinoma. The DNA of the CDR3 is TGTGCCAGCAGCCGGGGACTAGCGGGGGTGCAAAGGGAGTACTTC. Its translation is CASSRGLAGVQREYF.